Below, 32 T cell receptor beta chains from the same sample are listed, as sequenced in a study of blood T cell repertoires in COVID-19. The data were produced by immunoSEQ multiplex PCR, yet TCRdb's version contains in-frame clones alone and is incomplete. The sample holds roughly 100,000 clones, 75% to 95% seen once. Sequenced material: peripheral blood. The receptors derive from a man in his late teens or twenties with acute or convalescent COVID-19.

The chain combines TRBV19 with TRBJ2-7; 10 positions match TRBD1. This CDR3 comprises 15 residues. Trimming took 5 bases from V and 2 from J; bases not matched to a gene: 6. Germline-derived CDR1 and CDR2 are LNHDA and SQIVND (reference sequence). The DNA for the CDR3 is TGTGCCAGTAGTTTCGGGACAGGGGAGACCTACGAGCAGTACTTC. Protein: CASSFGTGETYEQYF.

The count of this clone is one. The chain recombines TRBV6-5 with TRBJ1-1; a possible D gene is TRBD1 (6 bases). CDR1 is MNHEY and CDR2 is SVGAGI in the germline V gene. Trimming removed 2 bases from V and 1 base from J, with 11 bases in between. This CDR3 is 15 amino acids long. The CDR3 sequence: CASSYDRTANTEAFF. CDR3 coding DNA: TGTGCCAGCAGTTACGATCGGACAGCGAACACTGAAGCTTTCTTT.

This chain joins TRBV24-1 and TRBJ2-1; 10 positions match TRBD2. CDR3 length: 16 amino acids. Trimming cost V 1 base and J 7 bases; bases outside gene matches: 6. Germline CDR1 reads KGHDR; CDR2 reads SFDVKD. CDR3 bases: TGTGCCACCAGTGATTTAGCGGGAGGGCCCAGAAATGAGCAGTTCTTC. Amino acid sequence: CATSDLAGGPRNEQFF.

V and J are TRBV27 and TRBJ1-2, with 9 bases aligning to TRBD1. The CDR3 spans 17 residues. Germline loops: CDR1 MNHEY, CDR2 SMNVEV (reference sequence). Trimming cost V 4 bases and J 7 bases; bases outside gene matches: 16. The CDR3 sequence: CASSSASGQGRVGGYTF. The CDR3 coding sequence is TGTGCCAGCAGTTCCGCGTCGGGACAGGGAAGGGTTGGTGGCTACACCTTC.

This clone appeared a single time. The gene calls are TRBV11-2 and TRBJ2-2; the D gene is possibly TRBD1 (6 bases). This CDR3 has 17 amino acids. Germline loops: CDR1 SGHAT, CDR2 FQNNGV. V lost 5 bases and J 1 base, leaving 17 bases between the germline ends. The CDR3 coding sequence is TGTGCCAGCAGCCGTCGCATGCTGACAGGGAACACCGGGGAGCTGTTTTTT. Residues: CASSRRMLTGNTGELFF.

J is TRBJ1-1 and V is TRBV3-1 (or the pseudogene TRBV3-2), with D unresolved. Germline V gene sequence: CDR1 LGHDT, CDR2 YNNKEL (reference sequence). V shed 2 bases and J shed 4 bases, with 5 bases lying between them. The CDR3 has 12 residues. CDR3 loop: CASSQTSTEAFF. CDR3 DNA: TGTGCCAGCAGCCAAACTAGCACTGAAGCTTTCTTT.

The chain combines TRBV24-1 with TRBJ1-6; perhaps TRBD1 as D (5 bases). Trimming left V 1 base short and J 0 bases short, with 9 bases between. CDR3 size: 17 residues. Germline V gives CDR1 KGHDR, CDR2 SFDVKD. The CDR3 DNA is TGTGCCACCAGTGATTTAAGACAGTCCTCCTATAATTCACCCCTCCACTTT. This gives the protein CATSDLRQSSYNSPLHF.

This clone occurred once. The genes are TRBV5-4 and TRBJ1-1; possible D gene TRBD1, 6 bases. The V gene's germline CDR1 is SGHNT and CDR2 YYREEE (reference sequence). This CDR3 has 15 amino acids. Trimming cost V 0 bases and J 4 bases, with 13 bases left between them. CDR3 in DNA: TGTGCCAGCAGCTTGGTTTCAGGGGCGGGCACTGAAGCTTTCTTT. Protein: CASSLVSGAGTEAFF.

The chain carries TRBV19 and TRBJ2-1; 15 bases align to TRBD2. Germline V gene data show CDR1 as LNHDA and CDR2 as SQIVND (reference sequence). The CDR3 is 17 residues long. The trim removed 5 bases at V and 8 bases at J, leaving 10 bases unmatched. CDR3: CASSPQGLAGGGDEQFF. The DNA of the CDR3 is TGTGCCAGTAGTCCCCAGGGACTAGCGGGAGGCGGGGATGAGCAGTTCTTC.

This clone came up a few times. This rearrangement joins TRBV14 to TRBJ2-5; 7 bases align to TRBD2. Germline lookup yields CDR1 SGHDN and CDR2 FVKESK. V lost 0 bases, J lost 2 bases, and 15 bases stayed unmatched. This CDR3 has 19 residues. The CDR3 sequence is CASSQELGSLGGPQETQYF. Here the CDR3 DNA reads TGTGCCAGCAGCCAAGAATTGGGTAGCTTGGGAGGGCCTCAAGAGACCCAGTACTTC.

This rearrangement joins TRBV27 to TRBJ1-1, with D hard to call. V was clipped by 5 bases and J by 3 bases, with 10 bases between them. Germline lookup yields CDR1 MNHEY and CDR2 SMNVEV (reference sequence). This CDR3 is 13 amino acids long. This CDR3 reads CASSPLIDTEAFF. In nucleotides, the CDR3 is TGTGCCAGCAGTCCCCTAATCGACACTGAAGCTTTCTTT.

The J gene is TRBJ1-2, the V gene TRBV23-1; maybe TRBD1 (5 bases). TRBV23-1 is an ORF, and what it does is uncertain. V gave up 0 bases and J gave up 8 bases, with 13 bases separating them. The CDR3 is 14 residues long. The CDR3 nucleotides read TGCGCCAGCAGTCAATCGGGGCAGAGGCGAGGCTACACCTTC. This translates into CASSQSGQRRGYTF.

The V and J genes are TRBV13 and TRBJ1-2; D might be TRBD1 (6 bases). There are 15 residues in the CDR3. With 2 bases removed from V and 3 bases from J, the gap between germline ends came to 13 bases. Germline loops: CDR1 PRHDT, CDR2 FYEKMQ (reference sequence). The CDR3 protein is CASSLRTASYYGYTF. Here the CDR3 DNA reads TGTGCCAGCAGCTTACGGACAGCGTCGTACTATGGCTACACCTTC.

The rearrangement links TRBV6-4 to TRBJ2-1, with 7 bases that match TRBD1. Germline assignment: CDR1 MRHNA and CDR2 SNTAGT. V gave up 0 bases and J gave up 7 bases; unmatched junction bases: 12. The CDR3 is 17 residues long. The DNA for the CDR3 is TGTGCCAGCAGTGACTCGGCCGGCCGTAGGGGGCCGAATGAGCAGTTCTTC. Its translation is CASSDSAGRRGPNEQFF.

The chain employs TRBV9 and TRBJ2-7, with TRBD1 matching over 9 bases. Germline V gene lookup returns CDR1 SGDLS and CDR2 YYNGEE. The ends lost 4 bases at V and 0 bases at J; junction bases unmatched: 11. The CDR3 has 17 residues. The CDR3 reads CASSLSQGASSSYEQYF. The CDR3 nucleotides are TGTGCCAGCAGCCTCTCACAGGGGGCCTCATCCTCCTACGAGCAGTACTTC.

The gene calls are TRBV10-3 and TRBJ1-1, with 7 bases aligning to TRBD1. With V trimmed by 4 bases and J by 2 bases, 7 bases remained unmatched. Looked up from germline, CDR1 is ENHRY and CDR2 is SYGVKD. The CDR3 runs 15 residues. The CDR3 spells CAISVLTGSNTEAFF. The CDR3 DNA reads TGTGCCATCAGTGTTCTGACAGGGTCTAACACTGAAGCTTTCTTT.

V usage is TRBV30 and J usage is TRBJ1-1; D unclear. V shed 3 bases and J shed 3 bases, with 11 bases lying between them. Germline CDR1 and CDR2: GTSNPN and SVGIG (reference sequence). The CDR3 totals 13 residues. CDR3 coding DNA: TGTGCCTGGAGGGAGGATTGGGACACTGAAGCTTTCTTT. It yields the protein CAWREDWDTEAFF.

CDR3 sequence: CASSQEVSPTTDTQYF. The CDR3 nucleotides read TGTGCCAGCAGCCAAGAAGTCTCCCCTACCACAGATACGCAGTATTTT. The J gene is TRBJ2-3, the V gene TRBV4-2; D ambiguous. Germline values: CDR1 LGHNA, CDR2 YNFKEQ. Between the trimmed V and J ends, which lost 0 bases and 2 bases, there was a span of 12 bases. The CDR3 totals 16 residues.

J is TRBJ1-5 and V is TRBV7-9, with D tentatively TRBD1 (6 bases). The ends were cut back, 6 bases at V and 4 bases at J, with 13 bases in the middle. The germline V gene has CDR1 SEHNR and CDR2 FQNEAQ (reference sequence). CDR3 size: 14 residues. This CDR3 reads CASSHDTGNQPQHF. The CDR3 DNA follows: TGTGCCAGCAGTCATGATACAGGGAATCAGCCCCAGCATTTT.

This chain connects TRBV30 to TRBJ1-1; D possibly corresponds to TRBD1 (5 bases). CDR3 length: 13 residues. Germline CDR1 GTSNPN, CDR2 SVGIG (reference sequence). V was pared by 0 bases and J by 1 base, with 6 bases between. The CDR3 DNA is TGTGCCTGGAGTGTGGGGCCGAACACTGAAGCTTTCTTT. This sequence encodes CAWSVGPNTEAFF.

This sequence joins TRBV4-1 and TRBJ2-1; 9 nucleotides line up with TRBD2. CDR3 size: 15 residues. Germline CDR1 is MGHRA and CDR2 is YSYEKL. Germline trimming cut 1 base from V and 7 bases from J; bases unmatched to any gene: 5. CDR3 coding DNA: TGCGCCAGCAGCCAAGTTGCGGGAGGGCAGAATGAGCAGTTCTTC. Translation: CASSQVAGGQNEQFF.

This clone was counted once. The chain employs TRBV6-5 and TRBJ1-2, with 9 positions matching TRBD1. The CDR3 spans 15 residues. Trimming removed 5 bases from V and 8 bases from J; junction bases left unmatched: 12. Germline V gene lookup returns CDR1 MNHEY and CDR2 SVGAGI. The DNA of the CDR3 is TGTGCCAGCAGTCCCACCCCGGACAGGGGTAACGGCTACACCTTC. It codes for CASSPTPDRGNGYTF.

The V and J genes are TRBV19 and TRBJ1-2; maybe TRBD1 (5 bases). The length of the CDR3 is 11 residues. The ends were cut back, 4 bases at V and 7 bases at J, with 7 bases in the middle. The germline CDR1 and CDR2 sequences are LNHDA and SQIVND (reference sequence). Here the CDR3 reads CASSTGFGYTF. The CDR3 DNA reads as TGTGCCAGTAGTACAGGGTTTGGCTACACCTTC.

The chain links TRBV18 to TRBJ1-1, with D possibly TRBD1 on 5 matching bases. CDR1 is KGHSH and CDR2 is LQKENI in the germline V gene. V was clipped by 3 bases and J by 0 bases, with 14 bases between them. The CDR3 is 16 residues long. CDR3 sequence: CASSPRSGDLNTEAFF. CDR3 coding DNA: TGTGCCAGCTCACCCCGTTCTGGGGACTTGAACACTGAAGCTTTCTTT.

V is TRBV9 and J is TRBJ2-1; TRBD2 aligns across 11 bases. CDR1 SGDLS and CDR2 YYNGEE come from the germline V gene. The CDR3 has 15 amino acids. Trimming removed 2 bases from V and 4 bases from J; junction bases left unmatched: 2. In nucleotides, the CDR3 is TGTGCCAGCAGCGTGGGACTAGCGGATTACAATGAGCAGTTCTTC. This encodes CASSVGLADYNEQFF.

The gene calls are TRBV7-9 and TRBJ1-2; D unresolved. Trimming took 0 bases from V and 8 from J, leaving 10 bases between them. The germline CDR1 and CDR2 sequences are SEHNR and FQNEAQ (reference sequence). The CDR3 has 13 residues. Here the CDR3 DNA reads TGTGCCAGCAGCTTAGCGCAACAGCGGGGCTACACCTTC. It codes for CASSLAQQRGYTF.

The rearrangement joins TRBV5-4 to TRBJ1-6, with 7 nucleotides matching TRBD1. Germline assignment: CDR1 SGHNT and CDR2 YYREEE (reference sequence). CDR3 length: 14 amino acids. Germline trimming cut 5 bases from V and 6 bases from J; bases unmatched to any gene: 5. The DNA for the CDR3 is TGTGCCAGCAGACCAAGACAGGGTAATTCACCCCTCCACTTT. It is translated as CASRPRQGNSPLHF.

This clone was recorded only once. This sequence joins TRBV3-1 (or the pseudogene TRBV3-2) and TRBJ1-3, with a tentative D call TRBD1 (6 bases). CDR1 LGHDT and CDR2 YNNKEL come from the germline V gene (reference sequence). This CDR3 is 17 amino acids long. V was clipped by 0 bases and J by 4 bases, with 16 bases between them. Here the CDR3 reads CASSQDLWGGLGNTIYF. CDR3 DNA: TGTGCCAGCAGCCAAGATCTCTGGGGGGGGCTCGGAAACACCATATATTTT.

The chain recombines TRBV10-2 with TRBJ2-3; 12 bases agree with TRBD2. The V gene's germline CDR1 is WSHSY and CDR2 SAAADI. V lost 5 bases, J lost 0 bases, and 3 bases stayed unmatched. The CDR3 sequence is 16 residues long. In DNA form, the CDR3 reads TGCGCCAGCAGTCTAGGACTAGCGGGGAGCACAGATACGCAGTATTTT. It is translated as CASSLGLAGSTDTQYF.

In the case of this clone: The same CDR3 can be traced to other DNA sequences in this sample. The chain uses TRBV5-1 and TRBJ2-3; TRBD1 matches at 8 bases. The CDR3 sequence is 15 residues long. Germline V gives CDR1 SGHRS, CDR2 YFSETQ. V shed 2 bases and J 2 bases; nucleotides not matched to a gene: 4. In DNA form, the CDR3 reads TGCGCCAGCAGCTTCGGACAGGGCTTCACAGATACGCAGTATTTT. This codes for CASSFGQGFTDTQYF.

The genes are TRBV5-1 and TRBJ1-5; the D gene is possibly TRBD1 (5 bases). Germline loops: CDR1 SGHRS, CDR2 YFSETQ. Deletions cut 2 bases from V and 0 bases from J, with 9 bases between. The CDR3 extends over 15 amino acids. The CDR3 region has the DNA TGCGCCAGCAGCTTAGGAGGGGCTAGCAATCAGCCCCAGCATTTT. Protein: CASSLGGASNQPQHF.

In this sample, this clone turned up once. The rearrangement joins TRBV11-2 to TRBJ1-5, with 11 bases matching TRBD1. V dropped 5 bases and J dropped 6; count of bases not matched to a gene: 3. Germline CDR1 and CDR2: SGHAT and FQNNGV. This CDR3 contains 14 residues. In nucleotides, the CDR3 is TGTGCCAGCAGCCCCGGGACAGGGGGTCAGCCCCAGCATTTT. It translates to CASSPGTGGQPQHF.